This TCR beta chain emerged from a study of blood T cell repertoires in COVID-19. TCRdb's copy holds only in-frame clones and misses some; the assay was immunoSEQ multiplex PCR. The sample yields roughly 29,000 clones, nearly 90% seen once. The sequence was obtained from a human donor in a cohort sampled during active COVID-19. Sequencing used peripheral blood.

In DNA form, the CDR3 reads TGTGCCAGCCAGGAATTCGTCACAAACACTGAAGCTTTCTTT. This encodes CASQEFVTNTEAFF. This chain connects TRBV6-5 to TRBJ1-1; D not certain. The germline gives CDR1 MNHEY, CDR2 SVGAGI. This CDR3 is 14 amino acids long. V was pared by 8 bases and J by 2 bases, with 15 bases between.